A single sample gave rise to the 30 T cell receptor beta chains below, sequenced in a study of control samples from healthy donors and cancer patients. Only in-frame clones appear in the TCRdb table, and some are missing; sequencing was by immunoSEQ multiplex PCR. The table lists about 210,000 clones. The sequenced sample was blood. These receptors originate from a young woman in good health.

Worth noting for this clone: Additional DNA sequences in this sample encode the identical CDR3. The genes are TRBV6-2 or TRBV6-3 and TRBJ1-5; tentatively, D is TRBD1 (5 bases). This CDR3 spans 14 amino acids. Germline loops: CDR1 MNHEY, CDR2 SVGEGT. V was trimmed by 0 bases and J by 5 bases, leaving 8 bases between them. As DNA, the CDR3 is TGTGCCAGCAGTTACTCAAGGGGAGATCAGCCCCAGCATTTT. It is translated as CASSYSRGDQPQHF.

V usage is TRBV5-1 and J usage is TRBJ2-7, with a weak D call TRBD1 (6 bases). The V end was cut by 0 bases, the J end by 3 bases, with 10 bases between. This CDR3 region has 14 residues. CDR1 SGHRS and CDR2 YFSETQ come from the germline V gene. The CDR3 coding sequence is TGCGCCAGCAGCTTGGGCCCAGGGGTCTACGAGCAGTACTTC. It codes for CASSLGPGVYEQYF.

The gene calls are TRBV6-5 and TRBJ2-1; D tentatively fits TRBD1 or TRBD2 (5 bases each). Germline V gene lookup returns CDR1 MNHEY and CDR2 SVGAGI. Trimming stripped 6 bases from V and 6 bases from J, with 15 bases between. CDR3 length equals 14 residues. The CDR3 protein is CASRRHTGGNEQFF. In DNA, the CDR3 is TGTGCCAGCAGACGGCATACTGGGGGCAATGAGCAGTTCTTC.

The J gene is TRBJ1-1, the V gene TRBV5-1; D call uncertain. CDR1 is SGHRS and CDR2 is YFSETQ in the germline V gene. The CDR3 contains 13 residues. V lost 2 bases to trimming and J lost 2 bases, with 7 bases between them. In nucleotides, the CDR3 is TGCGCCAGCAGCTTAACAAGTAACACTGAAGCTTTCTTT. Protein: CASSLTSNTEAFF.

V is TRBV9 and J is TRBJ1-2, with a tentative D call TRBD1 (6 bases). This CDR3 region has 14 residues. Between the trimmed V and J ends, which lost 4 bases and 3 bases, there was a span of 13 bases. Germline loops: CDR1 SGDLS, CDR2 YYNGEE. CDR3 nucleotides: TGTGCCAGCAGCTGGACAGCTGTACACTATGGCTACACCTTC. This sequence encodes CASSWTAVHYGYTF.

The rearrangement joins TRBV11-2 to TRBJ1-4, with a tentative D call TRBD1 (5 bases). Trimming left V 5 bases short and J 7 bases short, with 14 bases between. The CDR3 has 14 amino acids. In germline, CDR1 is SGHAT, CDR2 FQNNGV. The CDR3 loop reads CASSPRSQGEKLFF. The CDR3 DNA reads TGTGCCAGCAGCCCACGATCTCAGGGTGAAAAACTGTTTTTT.

V gene TRBV12-3 or TRBV12-4 combines with J gene TRBJ2-1; TRBD2 matches at 7 bases. CDR3 size: 13 residues. The ends lost 4 bases at V and 7 bases at J; junction bases unmatched: 4. The chain's CDR3 is CASSWGGKNEQFF. For the CDR3, the DNA is TGTGCCAGCAGTTGGGGGGGGAAAAATGAGCAGTTCTTC.

The chain joins TRBV10-1 to TRBJ1-4; D is perhaps TRBD1 (5 bases). CDR3 size: 13 residues. The germline gives CDR1 WNHNN, CDR2 SYGVQD (reference sequence). Trimming removed 0 bases from V and 10 bases from J, with 9 bases in between. CDR3 sequence: CASSESGRGKLFF. CDR3 coding DNA: TGCGCCAGCAGTGAGTCGGGGCGCGGAAAACTGTTTTTT.

J is TRBJ1-2 and V is TRBV27, with D perhaps TRBD1 (6 bases). The germline V and J ends were trimmed by 0 bases and 8 bases, with 13 bases remaining between them. CDR1 is MNHEY and CDR2 is SMNVEV in the germline V gene (reference sequence). CDR3 length: 14 amino acids. The CDR3 DNA is TGTGCCAGCAGTTTATCTGGGGGCGCACAGGGCTACACCTTC. It translates to CASSLSGGAQGYTF.

The genes are TRBV7-8 and TRBJ1-3; tentative D call: TRBD1 (6 bases). Germline lookup yields CDR1 SGHVS and CDR2 FQNEAQ. The ends were cut back, 0 bases at V and 3 bases at J, with 15 bases in the middle. The CDR3 is 17 residues long. The CDR3 DNA reads TGTGCCAGCAGCTTAGCGCCTTCACAGGGAGTTGGAAACACCATATATTTT. Protein: CASSLAPSQGVGNTIYF.

The gene calls are TRBV3-1 (or the pseudogene TRBV3-2) and TRBJ1-1, with unresolved D. V lost 0 bases, J lost 5 bases, and 10 bases lay in between. In germline, CDR1 is LGHDT, CDR2 YNNKEL (reference sequence). This CDR3 is built from 14 residues. This chain's CDR3 is CASSQDMSLTEAFF. CDR3 DNA: TGTGCCAGCAGCCAAGATATGAGTTTAACTGAAGCTTTCTTT.

The chain couples TRBV5-1 to TRBJ2-3; 13 nucleotides align to TRBD2. This CDR3 spans 17 amino acids. CDR1 SGHRS and CDR2 YFSETQ come from the germline V gene. After removal of 3 bases from V and 3 bases from J, the junction contained 7 bases not matched to a gene. CDR3 sequence: CASSSPLAGGRTDTQYF. The CDR3, as DNA: TGCGCCAGCAGCTCCCCACTAGCGGGGGGGCGAACAGATACGCAGTATTTT.

This chain joins TRBV19 and TRBJ2-7; no clear D. The germline CDR1 and CDR2 sequences are LNHDA and SQIVND (reference sequence). V was pared by 3 bases and J by 0 bases, with 9 bases between. The CDR3 is 14 residues long. The CDR3 region is CASSIQESSYEQYF. The CDR3 nucleotides are TGTGCCAGTAGTATCCAGGAGAGCTCCTACGAGCAGTACTTC.

This chain joins TRBV27 and TRBJ1-2; 8 bases map to TRBD1. The CDR3 totals 14 residues. The V gene's germline CDR1 is MNHEY and CDR2 SMNVEV (reference sequence). Trimming cost V 6 bases and J 8 bases; bases outside gene matches: 11. The CDR3 loop reads CASSQAGGSAGYTF. The CDR3 DNA reads TGTGCCAGCAGCCAGGCAGGGGGCTCCGCGGGCTACACCTTC.

V and J are TRBV5-1 and TRBJ2-7; 9 positions match TRBD2. Germline V lookup: CDR1 SGHRS, CDR2 YFSETQ. V gave up 2 bases and J gave up 6 bases; unmatched junction bases: 3. CDR3 size: 13 residues. The CDR3 bases are TGCGCCAGCAGCTTTGCGGGGGGGCCCGAGCAGTACTTC. Encoded protein: CASSFAGGPEQYF.

This rearrangement joins TRBV18 to TRBJ2-3, with 7 bases aligning to TRBD1. V gave up 6 bases and J gave up 6 bases; unmatched junction bases: 24. The CDR3 has 19 residues. The germline V gene has CDR1 KGHSH and CDR2 LQKENI. The CDR3, as DNA: TGTGCCAGCTCCCGATATGCCCAGGGGGTAGAACGATTGGGCGATACGCAGTATTTT. Protein product: CASSRYAQGVERLGDTQYF.

This chain links TRBV28 with TRBJ1-6; D gene uncertain. Trimming shortened V by 1 base and J by 6 bases, and 4 bases separated the two germline ends. CDR3 length: 13 residues. Germline loops: CDR1 MDHEN, CDR2 SYDVKM. The CDR3 DNA reads as TGTGCCAGCAGTTTATCCCCTAATTCACCCCTCCACTTT. Protein product: CASSLSPNSPLHF.

The genes are TRBV7-2 and TRBJ2-3; D could derive from TRBD1 or TRBD2 (6 bases each). This CDR3 has 14 residues. In germline, CDR1 is SGHTA, CDR2 FQGNSA. Trimming took off 6 bases at V and 5 bases at J, with 15 bases between the two ends. The CDR3 spells CASRGGPWIDTQYF. The CDR3 region has the DNA TGTGCCAGCAGGGGGGGCCCGTGGATAGATACGCAGTATTTT.

V is TRBV18 and J is TRBJ1-1, with D possibly matching TRBD1 (5 bases). Trimming pared 6 bases from V and 0 bases from J, leaving 8 bases between. CDR1 is KGHSH and CDR2 is LQKENI in the germline V gene. The CDR3 spans 13 residues. The CDR3 spells CASSEGLNTEAFF. The CDR3 nucleotides are TGTGCCAGCTCTGAGGGGTTGAACACTGAAGCTTTCTTT.

The J gene is TRBJ1-2, the V gene TRBV9; the D gene is possibly TRBD1 (5 bases). V was pared by 4 bases and J by 4 bases, with 17 bases between. Per germline, CDR1 SGDLS and CDR2 YYNGEE. This CDR3 comprises 15 residues. In nucleotides, the CDR3 is TGTGCCAGCAGCCCGCGGGACGGAGCTACCTATGGCTACACCTTC. Residues: CASSPRDGATYGYTF.

The chain carries TRBV11-2 and TRBJ1-1; D is unresolved. Germline CDR1 reads SGHAT; CDR2 reads FQNNGV. Deletions cut 4 bases from V and 11 bases from J, with 8 bases between. CDR3 size: 10 residues. The CDR3 coding sequence is TGTGCCAGCAGCTACCTAGGGGCTTTCTTT. It is translated as CASSYLGAFF.

V gene TRBV7-3 combines with J gene TRBJ2-3; tentatively, D is TRBD2 (7 bases). CDR1 is SGHTA, CDR2 FQGTGA, per germline. This CDR3 contains 15 residues. Trimming pared 2 bases from V and 3 bases from J, leaving 12 bases between. The CDR3 DNA reads as TGTGCCAGCAGCTTATGGGGGGGCCGAACAGATACGCAGTATTTT. Translation: CASSLWGGRTDTQYF.

This chain connects TRBV6-4 to TRBJ2-2; 9 positions agree with TRBD1. V lost 6 bases, J lost 5 bases, and 4 bases stayed unmatched. Germline V CDR1 and CDR2: MRHNA, SNTAGT. The CDR3 is 14 residues long. CDR3 region: CASRGQGSTGELFF. CDR3 DNA: TGTGCCAGCAGGGGACAGGGAAGTACCGGGGAGCTGTTTTTT.

The chain carries TRBV3-1 (or the pseudogene TRBV3-2) and TRBJ2-7, with 15 bases matching TRBD2. The V segment lost 2 bases and the J segment 4 bases; nucleotides outside the gene matches: 9. The CDR3 totals 18 residues. In germline, CDR1 is LGHDT, CDR2 YNNKEL (reference sequence). CDR3 amino acids: CASSQPPGLAGGRYEQYF. For the CDR3, the DNA is TGTGCCAGCAGCCAACCCCCGGGACTAGCGGGGGGAAGATACGAGCAGTACTTC.

V is TRBV6-5 and J is TRBJ1-5; D might be TRBD1 (5 bases). CDR1 and CDR2 (germline): MNHEY, SVGAGI. V gave up 2 bases and J gave up 6 bases, with 14 bases separating them. The CDR3 is 15 residues long. The CDR3 nucleotides are TGTGCCAGCAGTTACAGCAGGGAAAGAGGTCAGCCCCAGCATTTT. It translates to CASSYSRERGQPQHF.

The chain is built from TRBV19 and TRBJ1-1; the match to TRBD1 covers 7 bases. V lost 3 bases, J lost 0 bases, and 4 bases stayed unmatched. Germline V gene data show CDR1 as LNHDA and CDR2 as SQIVND (reference sequence). This CDR3 spans 15 amino acids. The CDR3 reads CASSIQTGMNTEAFF. CDR3 DNA: TGTGCCAGTAGTATCCAGACAGGGATGAACACTGAAGCTTTCTTT.

This chain uses TRBV4-2 with TRBJ2-1; possibly TRBD2 for D (6 bases). CDR1 LGHNA and CDR2 YNFKEQ come from the germline V gene. V lost 1 base and J lost 7, with 11 bases in between. The CDR3 runs 14 residues. Here the CDR3 DNA reads TGTGCCAGCAGCCAAGCGGGGGTATGGAATGAGCAGTTCTTC. As protein: CASSQAGVWNEQFF.

CDR3 protein: CASSPPSVDTQYF. CDR3 DNA: TGTGCCAGCTCACCACCTTCCGTGGATACGCAGTATTTT. The V gene is TRBV18, the J gene TRBJ2-3, with unresolved D. Germline V lookup: CDR1 KGHSH, CDR2 LQKENI. The V end lost 0 bases, the J end lost 6 bases, and 7 bases lay between the germline ends. The CDR3 has 13 residues.

This chain joins TRBV19 and TRBJ1-1; TRBD1 agrees at 7 bases. The CDR3 has 14 amino acids. Germline CDR1 LNHDA, CDR2 SQIVND (reference sequence). J lost 4 bases, V lost 7 bases, and 9 bases had no gene match. CDR3 DNA: TGTGCCAGTACTTTCGACAGGGTCCCCACTGAAGCTTTCTTT. Protein product: CASTFDRVPTEAFF.

The gene calls are TRBV27 and TRBJ2-7; TRBD2 aligns across 7 bases. This CDR3 contains 14 residues. V shed 5 bases, J shed 4 bases, and the junction held 8 bases outside the gene matches. The germline CDR1 and CDR2 sequences are MNHEY and SMNVEV (reference sequence). The CDR3 nucleotides read TGTGCCAGCAGTGGGACGGGGGGTCGATACGAGCAGTACTTC. Translating it yields CASSGTGGRYEQYF.